This T cell receptor (beta chain) was captured in a study of molecular identifiers for immune sequencing clone quantification. Overall study results and limits: More than 97% of effector molecules, versus under 1% of naive-cell molecules, belonged to clones above 20 RNA copies.

There are a few counts of this clonotype. Its specificity is not known. Previously reported methods and listed TCR primers produced the bulk TCR libraries. Using its own MiXCR run on the PCR reads, TCRdb lists one record per CDR3 protein. The sample shows approximately 630,000 distinct CDR3 sequences, roughly 23% of them seen only once. The germline V gene has CDR1 SNHLY and CDR2 FYNNEI. V was cut by 6 bases and J by 6 bases, with 17 bases left in between. This CDR3 region has 14 residues. Libraries for naive CD8 T cells, which were made from 20,000 to 1,000,000 sorted cells, drew on 10%, 30% or 50% of the RNA.

This chain connects TRBV2 to TRBJ2-5; D is perhaps TRBD2 (6 bases). The sequence was obtained from a human donor in good health. Some libraries in this study had Jurkat cell RNA spiked in. Sequencing input: naive CD8+ T cells from blood, with Jurkat cell RNA spiked in. Subset described: FACS-sorted CD8+CD4-CCR7+CD45RA+ naive T cells. The CDR3 region is CASRRGGERKTQYF. CDR3 coding DNA: TGTGCCAGCAGAAGGGGCGGGGAGAGGAAGACCCAGTACTTC.